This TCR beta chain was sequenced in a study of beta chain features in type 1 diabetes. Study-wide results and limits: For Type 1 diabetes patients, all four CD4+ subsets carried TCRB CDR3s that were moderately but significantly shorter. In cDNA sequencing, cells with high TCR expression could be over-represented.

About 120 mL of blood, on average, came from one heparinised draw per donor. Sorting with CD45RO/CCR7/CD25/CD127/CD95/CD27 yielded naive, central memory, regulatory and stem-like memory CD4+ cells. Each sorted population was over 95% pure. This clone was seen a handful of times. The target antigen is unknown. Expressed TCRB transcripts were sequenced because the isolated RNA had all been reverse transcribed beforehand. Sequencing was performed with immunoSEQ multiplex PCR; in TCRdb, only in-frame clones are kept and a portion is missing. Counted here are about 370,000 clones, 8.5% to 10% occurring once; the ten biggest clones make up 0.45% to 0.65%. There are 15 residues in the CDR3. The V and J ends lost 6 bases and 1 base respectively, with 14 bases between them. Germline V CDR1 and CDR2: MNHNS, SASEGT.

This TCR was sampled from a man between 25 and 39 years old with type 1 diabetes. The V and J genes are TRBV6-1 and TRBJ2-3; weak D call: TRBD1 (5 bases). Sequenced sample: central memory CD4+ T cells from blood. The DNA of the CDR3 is TGTGCCAGCAGAACCAATGTGGGGCGCACAGATACGCAGTATTTT. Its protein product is CASRTNVGRTDTQYF.